Reported below is one TCR beta chain. The antigen remains undetermined. Isolated RNA was reverse transcribed in full, so expressed TCRB transcripts were sequenced. Some 3.8 million reads, on average, came from each naive, central memory and regulatory T cell sample. Assay: immunoSEQ multiplex PCR; the TCRdb copy retains only in-frame clones and omits some. This table holds hundreds of thousands of clones, around a sixth found once. These data originate in a study of beta chain features in type 1 diabetes. Across the study: In all, about 100,000,000 sorted cells from all samples were analyzed.

It was via CD45RO/CCR7/CD25/CD127/CD95/CD27 that CD4+ naive, central memory, regulatory and stem cell-like memory cells were sorted. The CDR3 length is 14 residues. Trimming took 1 base from V and 8 from J, leaving 12 bases between them. The germline gives CDR1 SGHTA, CDR2 FQGTGA. General study points: Sequencing from cDNA could over-represent high-TCR-expressing cells.

The specimen was naive CD4+ T cells from blood. The chain links TRBV7-3 to TRBJ2-1; D gene unclear. The sequence was collected from a man between 18 and 29 years old in good health. The DNA of the CDR3 is TGTGCCAGCAGCTTAAAGGGTCATGTGGATGAGCAGTTCTTC. Its translation: CASSLKGHVDEQFF. Using reference TRBV7-3 and TRBJ2-1 for the parts outside the CDR3, the full variable domain is GAGVSQTPSNKVTEKGKYVELRCDPISGHTALYWYRQSLGQGPEFLIYFQGTGAADDSGLPNDRFFAVRPEGSVSTLKIQRTERGDSAVYLCASSLKGHVDEQFFGPGTRLTVL.